This T cell receptor beta chain was recovered during a study of spatial heterogeneity in lung cancer. Across the whole study: Detection consistently captured more beta-chain sequences than alpha-chain sequences.

Points from the study as a whole: The study found that expanded intratumoral alpha and beta TCR counts tracked tumor mutation counts. Coverage of tumor T cells, an estimated figure, was roughly 7% for alpha and about 14% for beta chains.

The V gene's germline CDR1 is MNHEY and CDR2 SVGEGT. The CDR3 totals 12 residues. The V segment lost 6 bases and the J segment 7 bases; nucleotides outside the gene matches: 2. Time point reported: sample taken at primary tumor resection. Without sorting, whole RNA was sequenced from tumor, nontumor lung or frozen PBMC. TCRdb passed the 5' RACE reads through MiXCR, listing each CDR3 protein once. Among around 100,000 distinct CDR3 sequences listed, 3.5% to 5% were seen once. In its sample, this clonotype was seen many times. What it binds is unknown. The TCR sequence derives from a male donor with early-stage non-small cell lung cancer. Sequencing was performed on lung tumor tissue, taken at surgery. The chain is built from TRBV6-2 or TRBV6-3 and TRBJ1-5; 8 nucleotides match TRBD1. In DNA form, the CDR3 reads TGTGCCAGCAGGACAGGGGACCAGCCCCAGCATTTT. Its protein is CASRTGDQPQHF.